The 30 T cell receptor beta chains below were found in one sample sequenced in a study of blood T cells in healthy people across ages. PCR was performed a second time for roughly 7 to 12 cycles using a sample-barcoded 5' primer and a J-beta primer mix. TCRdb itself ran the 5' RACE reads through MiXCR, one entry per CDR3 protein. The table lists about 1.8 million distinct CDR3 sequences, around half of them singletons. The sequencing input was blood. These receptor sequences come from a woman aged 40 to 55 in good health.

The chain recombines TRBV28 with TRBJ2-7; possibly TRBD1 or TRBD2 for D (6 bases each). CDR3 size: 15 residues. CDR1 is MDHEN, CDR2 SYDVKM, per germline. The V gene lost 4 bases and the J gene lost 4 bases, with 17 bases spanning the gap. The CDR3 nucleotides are TGTGCCAGCAGTTCCCCCGGGGGCGAGGTATACGAGCAGTACTTC. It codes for CASSSPGGEVYEQYF.

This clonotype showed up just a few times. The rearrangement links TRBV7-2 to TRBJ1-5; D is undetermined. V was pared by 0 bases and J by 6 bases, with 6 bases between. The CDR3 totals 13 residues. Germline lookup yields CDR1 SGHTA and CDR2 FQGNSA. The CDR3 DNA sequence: TGTGCCAGCAGCTTAGCCGGTTTTCAGCCCCAGCATTTT. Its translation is CASSLAGFQPQHF.

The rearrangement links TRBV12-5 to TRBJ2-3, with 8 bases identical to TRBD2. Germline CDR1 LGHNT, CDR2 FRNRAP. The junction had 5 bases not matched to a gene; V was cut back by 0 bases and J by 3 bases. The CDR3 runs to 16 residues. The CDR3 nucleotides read TGTGCTAGTGGTTTGGTAGCGGGGGAGACTACAGATACGCAGTATTTT. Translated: CASGLVAGETTDTQYF.

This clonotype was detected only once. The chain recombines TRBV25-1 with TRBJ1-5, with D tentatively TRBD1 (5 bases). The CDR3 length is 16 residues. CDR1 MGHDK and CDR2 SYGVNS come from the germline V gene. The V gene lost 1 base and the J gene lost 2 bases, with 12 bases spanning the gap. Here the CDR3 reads CASSEFGAMGNQPQHF. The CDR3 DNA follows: TGTGCCAGCAGTGAATTCGGGGCCATGGGCAATCAGCCCCAGCATTTT.

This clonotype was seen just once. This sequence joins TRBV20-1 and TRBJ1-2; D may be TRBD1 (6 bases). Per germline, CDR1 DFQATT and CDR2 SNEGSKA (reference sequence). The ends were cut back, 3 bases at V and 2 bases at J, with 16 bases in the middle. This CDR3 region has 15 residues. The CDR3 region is CSASRTGTLNYGYTF. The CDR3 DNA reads TGCAGTGCTAGTCGGACCGGGACACTAAACTATGGCTACACCTTC.

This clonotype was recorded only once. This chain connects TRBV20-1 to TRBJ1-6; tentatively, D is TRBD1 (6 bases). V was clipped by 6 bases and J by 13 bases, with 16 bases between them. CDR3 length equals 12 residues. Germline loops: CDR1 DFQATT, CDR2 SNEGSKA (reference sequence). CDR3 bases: TGCAGTGCAGCCAGGGGAGAAGGCCCCCTCCACTTT. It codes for CSAARGEGPLHF.

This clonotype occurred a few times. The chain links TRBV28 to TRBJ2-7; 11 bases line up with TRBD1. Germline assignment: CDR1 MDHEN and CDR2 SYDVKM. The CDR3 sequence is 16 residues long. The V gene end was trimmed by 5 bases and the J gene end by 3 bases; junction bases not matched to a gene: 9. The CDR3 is CASSARPGQGVYEQYF. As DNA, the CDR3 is TGTGCCAGCAGTGCCAGACCGGGACAGGGGGTCTACGAGCAGTACTTC.

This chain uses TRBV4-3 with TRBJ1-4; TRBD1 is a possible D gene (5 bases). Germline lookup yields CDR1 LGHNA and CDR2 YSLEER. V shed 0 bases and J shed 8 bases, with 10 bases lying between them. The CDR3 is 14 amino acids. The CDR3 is CASSQERGREKLFF. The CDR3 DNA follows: TGCGCCAGCAGCCAAGAAAGGGGCCGGGAAAAACTGTTTTTT.

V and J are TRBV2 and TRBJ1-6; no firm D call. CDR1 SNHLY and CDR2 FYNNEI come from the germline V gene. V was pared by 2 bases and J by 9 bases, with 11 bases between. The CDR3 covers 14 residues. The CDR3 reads CASSETPGRSPLHF. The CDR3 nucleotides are TGTGCCAGCAGTGAAACGCCTGGACGTTCACCCCTCCACTTT.

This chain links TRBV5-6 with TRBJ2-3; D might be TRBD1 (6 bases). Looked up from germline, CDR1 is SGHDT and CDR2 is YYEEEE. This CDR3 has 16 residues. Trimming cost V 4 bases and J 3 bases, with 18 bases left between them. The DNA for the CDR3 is TGTGCCAGCAGCCCCTCTAGGGGGTGGCGGACAGATACGCAGTATTTT. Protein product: CASSPSRGWRTDTQYF.

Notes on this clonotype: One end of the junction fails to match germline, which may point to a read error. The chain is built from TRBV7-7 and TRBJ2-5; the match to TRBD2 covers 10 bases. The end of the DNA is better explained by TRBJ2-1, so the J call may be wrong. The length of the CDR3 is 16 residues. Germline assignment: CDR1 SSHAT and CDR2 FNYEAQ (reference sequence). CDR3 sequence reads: CASSPNSGRTQETQFF. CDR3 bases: TGTGCTAGCAGCCCCAATAGCGGGAGGACCCAAGAGACCCAGTTCTTC.

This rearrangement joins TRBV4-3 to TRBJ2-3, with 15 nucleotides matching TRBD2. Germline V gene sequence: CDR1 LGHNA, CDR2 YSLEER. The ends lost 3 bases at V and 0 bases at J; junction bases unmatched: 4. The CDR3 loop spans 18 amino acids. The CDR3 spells CASSQQGLAGGSTDTQYF. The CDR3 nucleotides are TGCGCCAGCAGCCAGCAGGGACTAGCGGGGGGTAGCACAGATACGCAGTATTTT.

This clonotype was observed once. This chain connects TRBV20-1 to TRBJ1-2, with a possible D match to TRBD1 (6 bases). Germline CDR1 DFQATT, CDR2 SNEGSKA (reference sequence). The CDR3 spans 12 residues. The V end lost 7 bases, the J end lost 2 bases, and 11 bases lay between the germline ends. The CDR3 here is CSVGGINYGYTF. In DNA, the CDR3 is TGCAGTGTAGGGGGAATAAACTATGGCTACACCTTC.

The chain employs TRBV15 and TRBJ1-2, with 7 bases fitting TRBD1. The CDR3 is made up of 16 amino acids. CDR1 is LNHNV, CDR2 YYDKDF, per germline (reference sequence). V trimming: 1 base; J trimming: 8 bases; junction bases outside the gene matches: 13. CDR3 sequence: CATSRVSLIGDRGYTF. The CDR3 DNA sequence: TGTGCCACCAGCAGAGTCTCTTTGATTGGGGACAGAGGCTACACCTTC.

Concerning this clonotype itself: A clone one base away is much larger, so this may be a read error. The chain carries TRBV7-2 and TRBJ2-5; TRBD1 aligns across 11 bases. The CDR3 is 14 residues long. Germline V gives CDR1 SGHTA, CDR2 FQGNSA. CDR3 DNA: TGTGCCAACAGCGGGACAGGGGGCCAAGAGACCCAGTACTTC. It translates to CANSGTGGQETQYF.

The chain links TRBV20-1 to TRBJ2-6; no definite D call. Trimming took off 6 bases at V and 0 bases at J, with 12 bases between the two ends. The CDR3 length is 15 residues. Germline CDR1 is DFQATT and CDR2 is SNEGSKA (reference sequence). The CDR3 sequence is CSAPPSGSGANVLTF. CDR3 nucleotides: TGCAGTGCCCCCCCCTCGGGCTCTGGGGCCAACGTCCTGACTTTC.

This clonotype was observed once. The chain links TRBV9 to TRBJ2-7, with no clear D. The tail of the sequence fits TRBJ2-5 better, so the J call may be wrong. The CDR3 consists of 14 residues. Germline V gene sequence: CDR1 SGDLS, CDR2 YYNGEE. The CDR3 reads CASSPHQAGQTQYF. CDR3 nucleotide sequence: TGTGCCAGCAGCCCTCATCAGGCCGGGCAGACCCAGTACTTC.

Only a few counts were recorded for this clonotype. This chain's CDR3 is CASSYRLVNREGGNKWYF. CDR3 bases: TGTGCCAGCAGTTACCGGCTCGTCAACCGGGAAGGGGGAAACAAGTGGTACTTC. The chain recombines TRBV6-2 or TRBV6-3 with TRBJ2-5, with D possibly TRBD1 on 6 matching bases. The V end lost 2 bases, the J end lost 13 bases, and 32 bases lay between the germline ends. The CDR3 extends over 18 amino acids. Germline V lookup: CDR1 MNHEY, CDR2 SVGEGT.

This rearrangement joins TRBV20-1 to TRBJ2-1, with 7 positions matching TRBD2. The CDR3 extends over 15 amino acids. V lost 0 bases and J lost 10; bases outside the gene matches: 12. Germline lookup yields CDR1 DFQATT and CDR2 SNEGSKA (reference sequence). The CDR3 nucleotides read TGCAGTGCTAGAGATGCCCATGCGGGGGTACGAGAGCAGTTCTTC. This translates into CSARDAHAGVREQFF.

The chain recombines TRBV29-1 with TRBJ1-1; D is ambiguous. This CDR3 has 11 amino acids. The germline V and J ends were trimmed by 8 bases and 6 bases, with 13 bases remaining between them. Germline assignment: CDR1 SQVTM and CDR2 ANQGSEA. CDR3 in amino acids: CSTKSGSEAFF. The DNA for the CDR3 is TGCAGCACGAAGTCGGGCTCTGAAGCTTTCTTT.

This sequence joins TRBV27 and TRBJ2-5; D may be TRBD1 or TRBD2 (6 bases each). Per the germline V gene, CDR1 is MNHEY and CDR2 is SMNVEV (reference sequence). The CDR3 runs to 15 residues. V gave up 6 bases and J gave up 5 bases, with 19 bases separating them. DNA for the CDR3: TGTGCCAGCAGACGCCGGGACATCCGGGGGGAGACCCAGTACTTC. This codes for CASRRRDIRGETQYF.

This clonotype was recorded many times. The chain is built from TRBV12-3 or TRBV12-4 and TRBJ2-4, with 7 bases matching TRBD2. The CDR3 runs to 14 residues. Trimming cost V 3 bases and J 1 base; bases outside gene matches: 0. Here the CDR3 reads CASSLRGAKNIQYF. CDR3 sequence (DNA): TGTGCCAGCAGTTTGCGGGGGGCCAAAAACATTCAGTACTTC.

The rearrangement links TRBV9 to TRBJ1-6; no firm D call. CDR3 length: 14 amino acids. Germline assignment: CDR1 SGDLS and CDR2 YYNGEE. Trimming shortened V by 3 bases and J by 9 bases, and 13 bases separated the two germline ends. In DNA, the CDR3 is TGTGCCAGCAGCGAAGACACCGCCGGTTCACCCCTCCACTTT. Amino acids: CASSEDTAGSPLHF.

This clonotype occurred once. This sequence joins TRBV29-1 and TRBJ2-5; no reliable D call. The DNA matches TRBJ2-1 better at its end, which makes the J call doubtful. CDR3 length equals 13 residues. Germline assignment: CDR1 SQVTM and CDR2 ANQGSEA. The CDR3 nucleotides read TGCAGCGTTGTAAGCTGGCCCAAAGAGACCCAGTTCTTC. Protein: CSVVSWPKETQFF.

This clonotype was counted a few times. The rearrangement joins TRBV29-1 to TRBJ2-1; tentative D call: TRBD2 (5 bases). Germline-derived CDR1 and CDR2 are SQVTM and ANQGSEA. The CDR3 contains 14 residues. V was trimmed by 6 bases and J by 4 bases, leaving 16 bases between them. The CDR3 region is CSVTTGTLYNEQFF. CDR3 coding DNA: TGCAGCGTCACCACGGGAACACTTTACAATGAGCAGTTCTTC.

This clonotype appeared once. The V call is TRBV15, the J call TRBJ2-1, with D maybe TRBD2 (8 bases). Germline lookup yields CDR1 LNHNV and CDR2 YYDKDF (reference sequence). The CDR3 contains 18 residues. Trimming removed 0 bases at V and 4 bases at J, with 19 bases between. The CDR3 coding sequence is TGTGCCACCAGCAGAGATATGGTTAGCGGGACAGCTTACAATGAGCAGTTCTTC. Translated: CATSRDMVSGTAYNEQFF. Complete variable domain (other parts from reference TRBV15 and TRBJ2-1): DAMVIQNPRYQVTQFGKPVTLSCSQTLNHNVMYWYQQKSSQAPKLLFHYYDKDFNNEADTPDNFQSRRPNTSFCFLDIRSPGLGDTAMYLCATSRDMVSGTAYNEQFFGPGTRLTVL.

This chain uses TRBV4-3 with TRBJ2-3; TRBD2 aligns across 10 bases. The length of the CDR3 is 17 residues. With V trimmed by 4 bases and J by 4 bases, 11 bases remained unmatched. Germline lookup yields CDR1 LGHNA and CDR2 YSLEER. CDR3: CASSLQRGGGAADTQYF. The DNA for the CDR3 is TGCGCCAGCAGCCTTCAGCGGGGGGGAGGTGCTGCAGATACGCAGTATTTT.

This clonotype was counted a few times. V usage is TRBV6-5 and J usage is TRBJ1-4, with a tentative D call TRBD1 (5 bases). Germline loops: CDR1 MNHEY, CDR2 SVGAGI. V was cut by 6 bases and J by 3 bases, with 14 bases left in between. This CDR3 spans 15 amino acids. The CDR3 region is CASSRTTASNEKLFF. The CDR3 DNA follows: TGTGCCAGCAGCCGCACGACAGCGTCTAATGAAAAACTGTTTTTT.

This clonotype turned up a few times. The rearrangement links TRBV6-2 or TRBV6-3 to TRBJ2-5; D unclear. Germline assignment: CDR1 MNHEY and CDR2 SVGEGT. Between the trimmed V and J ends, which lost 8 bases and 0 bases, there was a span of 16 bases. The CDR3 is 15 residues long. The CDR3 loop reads CASGVSHFDQETQYF. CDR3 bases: TGTGCCAGCGGGGTTAGCCACTTCGACCAAGAGACCCAGTACTTC.

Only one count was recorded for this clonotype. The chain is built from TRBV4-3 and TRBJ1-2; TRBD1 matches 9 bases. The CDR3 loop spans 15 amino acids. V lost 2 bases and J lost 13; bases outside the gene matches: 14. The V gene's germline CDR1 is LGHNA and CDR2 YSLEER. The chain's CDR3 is CASSQTGTGLGDFTF. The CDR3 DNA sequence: TGCGCCAGCAGCCAAACCGGGACAGGGTTGGGGGATTTCACCTTC.